The source of this TCR beta chain is a study of blood T cell repertoires in COVID-19. Overall study context: Sites across the United States, Italy and Spain contributed samples from acute and convalescent COVID-19.

Data came from immunoSEQ multiplex PCR; TCRdb stores just in-frame clones and leaves some out. Here the sample spans about 440,000 clones, roughly 89% being singletons. The CDR3 loop spans 13 amino acids. V was clipped by 0 bases and J by 8 bases, with 10 bases between them. In germline, CDR1 is MNHEY, CDR2 SMNVEV (reference sequence). The material sequenced was peripheral blood. This sequence joins TRBV27 and TRBJ1-2; D gene unclear. The TCR sequence derives from a woman in her 30s with acute or convalescent COVID-19. CDR3 in amino acids: CASSLSRGGGYTF. The CDR3 DNA sequence: TGTGCCAGCAGTTTATCTCGGGGAGGGGGCTACACCTTC.